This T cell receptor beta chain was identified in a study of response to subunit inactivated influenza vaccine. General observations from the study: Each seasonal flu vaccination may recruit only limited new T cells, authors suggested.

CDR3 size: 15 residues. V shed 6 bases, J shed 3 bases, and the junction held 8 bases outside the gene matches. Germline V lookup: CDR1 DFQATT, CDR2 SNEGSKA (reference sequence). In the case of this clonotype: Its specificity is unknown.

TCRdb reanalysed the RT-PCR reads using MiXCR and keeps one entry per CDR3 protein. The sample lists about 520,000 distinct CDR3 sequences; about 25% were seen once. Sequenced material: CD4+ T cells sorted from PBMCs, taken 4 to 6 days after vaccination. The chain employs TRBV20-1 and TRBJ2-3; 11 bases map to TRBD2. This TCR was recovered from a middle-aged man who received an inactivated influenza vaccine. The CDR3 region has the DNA TGCAGTGCAGCCGGGACTAGCGGTGGGACAGATACGCAGTATTTT. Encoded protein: CSAAGTSGGTDTQYF.